A single sample is the source of the 20 T cell receptor beta chains below, sequenced in a study of blood T cell repertoires in COVID-19. The repertoire was sequenced with immunoSEQ multiplex PCR; TCRdb's copy has only in-frame clones and lacks some. The sample shows about 55,000 clones, around 83% of them seen only once. The sample was peripheral blood. All receptors come from a human donor in a cohort sampled during active COVID-19.

The chain uses TRBV5-4 and TRBJ2-7; maybe TRBD2 (6 bases). This CDR3 has 13 residues. V was trimmed by 4 bases and J by 1 base, leaving 9 bases between them. Germline V gene sequence: CDR1 SGHNT, CDR2 YYREEE (reference sequence). CDR3 DNA sequence: TGTGCCAGCAGCGCCCGGGAGTCCTACGAGCAGTACTTC. Translated: CASSARESYEQYF.

This clone was seen a few times. The chain recombines TRBV2 with TRBJ2-7; 10 nucleotides match TRBD1. Germline V lookup: CDR1 SNHLY, CDR2 FYNNEI. Losses at the gene ends were 5 bases for V and 5 bases for J; bases not matched to a gene: 6. This CDR3 region has 14 residues. CDR3 coding DNA: TGTGCCAGCAGTAGAACGGGACAGGGGAACGAGCAGTACTTC. Its translation is CASSRTGQGNEQYF.

The CDR3 loop reads CASSAGDFSSYNEQFF. The CDR3 nucleotides are TGTGCCAGCAGCGCTGGGGACTTCAGCTCCTACAATGAGCAGTTCTTC. The chain has TRBV9 and TRBJ2-1; TRBD2 is a possible D gene (6 bases). The CDR3 totals 16 residues. Germline V gives CDR1 SGDLS, CDR2 YYNGEE. V lost 3 bases to trimming and J lost 0 bases, with 13 bases between them. Combining the CDR3 with reference TRBV9 and TRBJ2-1 gives the whole variable domain DSGVTQTPKHLITATGQRVTLRCSPRSGDLSVYWYQQSLDQGLQFLIQYYNGEERAKGNILERFSAQQFPDLHSELNLSSLELGDSALYFCASSAGDFSSYNEQFFGPGTRLTVL.

The chain recombines TRBV19 with TRBJ2-3; D ambiguous. CDR3 length: 14 residues. CDR1 and CDR2 from the germline V gene are LNHDA and SQIVND (reference sequence). The V end lost 6 bases, the J end lost 2 bases, and 12 bases lay between the germline ends. CDR3 residues: CASSSRGDTDTQYF. CDR3 DNA sequence: TGTGCCAGTAGCTCTCGAGGAGACACAGATACGCAGTATTTT.

The chain couples TRBV27 to TRBJ1-5, with D hard to call. The V and J ends lost 2 bases and 2 bases respectively, with 10 bases between them. Germline V gene sequence: CDR1 MNHEY, CDR2 SMNVEV (reference sequence). The length of the CDR3 is 15 residues. CDR3 in DNA: TGTGCCAGCAGTTTACTTGGAGGTGGCAATCAGCCCCAGCATTTT. Residues: CASSLLGGGNQPQHF.

The chain uses TRBV7-9 and TRBJ2-7; TRBD1 agrees at 10 bases. Germline V lookup: CDR1 SEHNR, CDR2 FQNEAQ (reference sequence). The CDR3 runs to 15 residues. The V segment lost 4 bases and the J segment 2 bases; nucleotides outside the gene matches: 5. The CDR3 DNA reads as TGTGCCAGCAGCTCCCGACAGGGGGCCCCCTACGAGCAGTACTTC. Its translation is CASSSRQGAPYEQYF.

The V and J genes are TRBV3-1 (or the pseudogene TRBV3-2) and TRBJ2-2; D is perhaps TRBD1 (5 bases). This CDR3 contains 15 residues. Germline CDR1 and CDR2: LGHDT and YNNKEL (reference sequence). Trimming left V 3 bases short and J 7 bases short, with 15 bases between. The CDR3 nucleotides read TGTGCCAGCAGCCAGGTAACAACAGGCTTCGGGGAGCTGTTTTTT. This encodes CASSQVTTGFGELFF.

The rearrangement uses TRBV4-1 and TRBJ2-2; D gene uncertain. Germline V lookup: CDR1 MGHRA, CDR2 YSYEKL. Trimming removed 2 bases from V and 1 base from J, with 8 bases in between. The CDR3 runs 15 residues. The chain's CDR3 is CASSQSPRNTGELFF. The DNA of the CDR3 is TGCGCCAGCAGCCAAAGCCCAAGGAACACCGGGGAGCTGTTTTTT.

The genes are TRBV9 and TRBJ2-5; TRBD2 might be the D (5 bases). Trimming removed 5 bases from V and 4 bases from J, with 12 bases in between. This CDR3 has 13 residues. Germline values: CDR1 SGDLS, CDR2 YYNGEE. This chain's CDR3 is CASRGGSGETQYF. CDR3 nucleotide sequence: TGTGCCAGCAGGGGTGGGAGTGGAGAGACCCAGTACTTC.

The gene calls are TRBV3-1 (or the pseudogene TRBV3-2) and TRBJ1-2; a weak D match, TRBD1 (5 bases). The CDR3 extends over 14 amino acids. With 0 bases removed from V and 8 bases from J, the gap between germline ends came to 13 bases. Germline assignment: CDR1 LGHDT and CDR2 YNNKEL (reference sequence). The CDR3 is CASSQDLRGRGYTF. For the CDR3, the DNA is TGTGCCAGCAGCCAAGATCTAAGGGGCAGGGGCTACACCTTC.

This chain uses TRBV5-6 with TRBJ2-3; 9 nucleotides line up with TRBD2. This CDR3 has 18 amino acids. Germline values: CDR1 SGHDT, CDR2 YYEEEE. With 3 bases clipped from V and 4 bases from J, the junction kept 15 bases outside the gene matches. Here the CDR3 reads CASSSPIGREGRADTQYF. The CDR3 bases are TGTGCCAGCAGCTCCCCGATTGGGCGGGAGGGCCGGGCAGATACGCAGTATTTT.

This rearrangement joins TRBV7-2 to TRBJ2-7; TRBD2 agrees at 10 bases. This CDR3 contains 14 residues. Germline-derived CDR1 and CDR2 are SGHTA and FQGNSA. J gave up 5 bases and V 1 base, and 2 bases lay outside the gene matches. In nucleotides, the CDR3 is TGTGCCAGCAGCTTAGGGGGACTAGCGAACGAGCAGTACTTC. Protein product: CASSLGGLANEQYF.

This clone was found a few times. The CDR3 loop reads CASSLSTEAFF. The DNA of the CDR3 is TGTGCCAGCAGTTTGAGCACTGAAGCTTTCTTT. The chain has TRBV28 and TRBJ1-1; no clear D gene. CDR3 length: 11 residues. Germline values: CDR1 MDHEN, CDR2 SYDVKM. V shed 3 bases and J shed 4 bases, with 3 bases lying between them.

The chain carries TRBV6-5 and TRBJ2-3; a weak D match, TRBD1 (5 bases). The germline V gene encodes CDR1 MNHEY and CDR2 SVGAGI. There are 15 residues in the CDR3. Trimming removed 3 bases from V and 4 bases from J, with 14 bases in between. CDR3 protein: CASSYTAARADTQYF. The CDR3 region has the DNA TGTGCCAGCAGTTATACAGCCGCCAGGGCAGATACGCAGTATTTT.

There are a few counts of this clone. The rearrangement uses TRBV19 and TRBJ2-5; D is perhaps TRBD2 (5 bases). The CDR3 covers 14 residues. CDR1 is LNHDA, CDR2 SQIVND, per germline (reference sequence). V was cut by 3 bases and J by 7 bases, with 15 bases left in between. The CDR3 region is CASSITTEGGTQYF. CDR3 in DNA: TGTGCCAGTAGTATCACTACCGAGGGTGGGACCCAGTACTTC.

The CDR3 loop is CATSPGQGGTGELFF. In DNA, the CDR3 is TGTGCCACCAGTCCGGGACAGGGTGGAACCGGGGAGCTGTTTTTT. The chain recombines TRBV24-1 with TRBJ2-2; 9 nucleotides agree with TRBD1. Germline-derived CDR1 and CDR2 are KGHDR and SFDVKD. This CDR3 has 15 residues. V was clipped by 6 bases and J by 5 bases; unmatched bases: 6.

The chain employs TRBV2 and TRBJ1-1; D possibly corresponds to TRBD1 (6 bases). V lost 6 bases, J lost 9 bases, and 17 bases lay in between. CDR1 SNHLY and CDR2 FYNNEI come from the germline V gene. The CDR3 extends over 13 amino acids. This chain's CDR3 is CASRDSSYGKAFF. CDR3 coding DNA: TGTGCCAGCAGGGACAGCAGTTACGGGAAAGCTTTCTTT. Using reference TRBV2 and TRBJ1-1 for the parts outside the CDR3, the full variable domain is EPEVTQTPSHQVTQMGQEVILRCVPISNHLYFYWYRQILGQKVEFLVSFYNNEISEKSEIFDDQFSVERPDGSNFTLKIRSTKLEDSAMYFCASRDSSYGKAFFGQGTRLTVV.

This chain links TRBV16 with TRBJ2-7, with TRBD1 matching over 9 bases. V was clipped by 0 bases and J by 13 bases; unmatched bases: 7. From germline, CDR1 is KGHSY and CDR2 FQNENV. The CDR3 is 13 residues long. CDR3 amino acids: CASSQSALTGGYF. CDR3 DNA sequence: TGTGCCAGCAGCCAATCGGCCCTGACAGGGGGTTACTTC.

The V call is TRBV5-4, the J call TRBJ2-2; 12 bases match TRBD2. Losses at the gene ends were 0 bases for V and 1 base for J; bases not matched to a gene: 1. The CDR3 is made up of 17 amino acids. The germline CDR1 and CDR2 sequences are SGHNT and YYREEE (reference sequence). CDR3 amino acids: CASSLATSGRNTGELFF. The CDR3, as DNA: TGTGCCAGCAGCTTGGCGACTAGCGGGAGGAACACCGGGGAGCTGTTTTTT. The full variable domain, in which reference TRBV5-4 and TRBJ2-2 provide the parts outside the CDR3, is ETGVTQSPTHLIKTRGQQVTLRCSSQSGHNTVSWYQQALGQGPQFIFQYYREEENGRGNFPPRFSGLQFPNYSSELNVNALELDDSALYLCASSLATSGRNTGELFFGEGSRLTVL.

The chain joins TRBV11-2 to TRBJ1-2, with TRBD1 matching 7 bases. In germline, CDR1 is SGHAT, CDR2 FQNNGV. The CDR3 runs 18 residues. Trimming cost V 0 bases and J 6 bases; bases outside gene matches: 16. The CDR3 nucleotides read TGTGCCAGCAGCTTAGATCCCCCCACGACAGGGAGTACCCATGGCTACACCTTC. It encodes CASSLDPPTTGSTHGYTF.